These 16 T cell receptor beta chains came from one sample sequenced in a study of CD8 T cells in ankylosing spondylitis. MiXCR, applied by TCRdb to the 5' RACE reads, yields one record per CDR3 protein. The sample holds 200,000 to 300,000 distinct CDR3 sequences; over 8.5% are singletons and the top ten take 6.5% to 7%. The sample consisted of blood, either unsorted or a sorted T cell fraction (not recorded which). The receptor set was obtained from a male donor with ankylosing spondylitis or in good health (not recorded which).

In its sample, this clonotype was seen many times. The chain recombines TRBV4-3 with TRBJ2-7, with D maybe TRBD1 (6 bases). With 1 base removed from V and 4 bases from J, the gap between germline ends came to 8 bases. The CDR3 is made up of 13 amino acids. Germline CDR1 reads LGHNA; CDR2 reads YSLEER. In DNA, the CDR3 is TGCGCCAGCAGCCAAGGAGGACAGTACGAGCAGTACTTC. Encoded protein: CASSQGGQYEQYF.

This clonotype has at least ten counts. V gene TRBV12-3 or TRBV12-4 combines with J gene TRBJ2-3; tentatively, D is TRBD1 or TRBD2 (6 bases each). V gave up 7 bases and J gave up 1 base, with 12 bases separating them. The CDR3 runs to 14 residues. The CDR3 DNA sequence: TGTGCCAGCAAGGGGGGCCAGGGCACAGATACGCAGTATTTT. Encoded protein: CASKGGQGTDTQYF.

This clonotype was observed many times. The V and J genes are TRBV6-2 or TRBV6-3 and TRBJ2-2; 8 bases agree with TRBD2. With V trimmed by 1 base and J by 2 bases, 3 bases remained unmatched. Per germline, CDR1 MNHEY and CDR2 SVGEGT. The CDR3 contains 16 residues. The CDR3 DNA is TGTGCCAGCAGTTACTGGCGGGAGGCCAACACCGGGGAGCTGTTTTTT. It codes for CASSYWREANTGELFF.

This chain links TRBV6-1 with TRBJ2-5; D tentatively reads TRBD1 or TRBD2 (6 bases each). Trimming pared 6 bases from V and 4 bases from J, leaving 21 bases between. The length of the CDR3 is 16 residues. Germline V CDR1 and CDR2: MNHNS, SASEGT. The CDR3 DNA reads TGTGCCAGCAGCCCCGGGGGCCTCAAACTGGGAGAGACCCAGTACTTC. Residues: CASSPGGLKLGETQYF.

This clonotype appeared many times. V usage is TRBV7-9 and J usage is TRBJ1-2; D remains unclear. The V gene lost 0 bases and the J gene lost 4 bases, with 18 bases spanning the gap. From germline, CDR1 is SEHNR and CDR2 FQNEAQ (reference sequence). The CDR3 length is 17 residues. CDR3 in DNA: TGTGCCAGCAGCTTAGCTCCCCACGCAGCTTCTGCCTATGGCTACACCTTC. It yields the protein CASSLAPHAASAYGYTF.

This clonotype was seen repeatedly, ten times or more. This chain links TRBV4-3 with TRBJ2-7; TRBD2 might be the D (5 bases). The CDR3 runs to 16 residues. V dropped 1 base and J dropped 0 bases, with 13 bases sitting between them. Germline V gene data show CDR1 as LGHNA and CDR2 as YSLEER. CDR3 coding DNA: TGCGCCAGCAGCCAAGGGACTCATTTGAGCTCCTACGAGCAGTACTTC. It codes for CASSQGTHLSSYEQYF.

This clonotype was counted many times. The V call is TRBV24-1, the J call TRBJ2-4, with a possible D match to TRBD1 (6 bases). The germline V gene has CDR1 KGHDR and CDR2 SFDVKD. The ends were cut back, 3 bases at V and 3 bases at J, with 14 bases in the middle. This CDR3 spans 16 amino acids. The CDR3 region has the DNA TGTGCCACCAGTGATCCAGGGGATTTGGGCAAAAACATTCAGTACTTC. Translation: CATSDPGDLGKNIQYF.

The chain uses TRBV4-2 and TRBJ1-1; D call uncertain. This CDR3 has 14 residues. Trimming took 4 bases from V and 4 from J, leaving 13 bases between them. Germline V CDR1 and CDR2: LGHNA, YNFKEQ. The CDR3 loop is CASSPRILSTEAFF. CDR3 DNA: TGTGCCAGCAGCCCCCGGATCCTCAGCACTGAAGCTTTCTTT.

In this sample, this clonotype turned up many times. CDR3 residues: CASSLPRLAGGQNEQFF. CDR3 DNA: TGTGCCAGCAGCCTTCCCAGACTAGCGGGAGGACAGAATGAGCAGTTCTTC. This chain uses TRBV5-6 with TRBJ2-1, with 13 positions matching TRBD2. This CDR3 is built from 17 residues. Germline V gene data show CDR1 as SGHDT and CDR2 as YYEEEE. Trimming cost V 4 bases and J 7 bases; bases outside gene matches: 11.

Ten or more counts support this clonotype. This chain connects TRBV4-1 to TRBJ2-5; D possibly corresponds to TRBD2 (7 bases). Trimming left V 1 base short and J 7 bases short, with 25 bases between. The CDR3 runs to 18 residues. Germline values: CDR1 MGHRA, CDR2 YSYEKL. The CDR3 sequence is CASSQGLGGGNYVATQYF. CDR3 DNA sequence: TGCGCCAGCAGCCAAGGTTTGGGAGGGGGGAATTATGTGGCGACCCAGTACTTC.

This clonotype was seen many times. This chain connects TRBV6-6 to TRBJ2-1, with no clear D. CDR3 length: 12 amino acids. Germline V gene data show CDR1 as MNHNY and CDR2 as SVGAGI (reference sequence). V was pared by 6 bases and J by 5 bases, with 8 bases between. The CDR3 reads CASSLWDNEQFF. The CDR3 nucleotides are TGTGCCAGCAGCCTTTGGGACAATGAGCAGTTCTTC.

The gene calls are TRBV12-3 or TRBV12-4 and TRBJ2-5; TRBD2 matches at 10 bases. V lost 6 bases to trimming and J lost 0 bases; unmatched junction nucleotides: 10. The CDR3 runs to 17 residues. This CDR3 reads CASSPSGSALYQETQYF. The CDR3 DNA reads TGTGCCAGCAGCCCTAGCGGGAGCGCCCTGTACCAAGAGACCCAGTACTTC.

In this sample, this clonotype turned up many times. The rearrangement uses TRBV12-3 or TRBV12-4 and TRBJ1-2; a possible D gene is TRBD1 (6 bases). The CDR3 is made up of 13 amino acids. The V end lost 7 bases, the J end lost 5 bases, and 14 bases lay between the germline ends. CDR3 residues: CASTTDRTYGYTF. DNA for the CDR3: TGTGCCAGCACCACCGACAGGACATATGGCTACACCTTC.

This clonotype was seen a few times. The chain recombines TRBV7-9 with TRBJ2-1; TRBD2 agrees at 7 bases. From germline, CDR1 is SEHNR and CDR2 FQNEAQ (reference sequence). V dropped 1 base and J dropped 8; count of bases not matched to a gene: 11. The CDR3 loop spans 16 amino acids. The CDR3 sequence is CASSLGLGTMMDEQFF. The CDR3 DNA reads TGTGCCAGCAGCTTAGGACTCGGGACTATGATGGATGAGCAGTTCTTC.

This clonotype was picked up many times. The chain couples TRBV6-2 or TRBV6-3 to TRBJ2-1; D not resolved. Germline V gives CDR1 MNHEY, CDR2 SVGEGT. This CDR3 region has 12 residues. The ends were cut back, 5 bases at V and 10 bases at J, with 12 bases in the middle. The CDR3: CASSLIRTEQFF. In DNA form, the CDR3 reads TGTGCCAGCAGTCTTATCCGGACGGAGCAGTTCTTC.

V and J are TRBV7-2 and TRBJ1-4; TRBD1 might be the D (6 bases). This CDR3 is 17 amino acids long. V lost 4 bases and J lost 8, with 23 bases in between. The V gene's germline CDR1 is SGHTA and CDR2 FQGNSA. The CDR3 sequence: CASSSSRGGGLREKLFF. In DNA form, the CDR3 reads TGTGCCAGCAGCTCTTCCCGCGGGGGGGGGCTACGGGAAAAACTGTTTTTT.